These 29 T cell receptor beta chains came from one sample sequenced in a study of shared clonotypes between healthy human individuals. Clones were read by immunoSEQ multiplex PCR, and TCRdb kept only the in-frame ones, dropping some. The sample carries some 2.1 million clones, 85% to 95% recorded once. The sequencing sample was made of naive CD4+ T cells sorted from blood. Subset given: CD45RA+ positively selected. Receptor source: a man between 18 and 29 years old in good health.

The chain uses TRBV10-3 and TRBJ2-3, with 9 nucleotides matching TRBD2. V lost 8 bases and J lost 2; bases outside the gene matches: 8. The CDR3 spans 15 residues. In germline, CDR1 is ENHRY, CDR2 SYGVKD. In DNA, the CDR3 is TGTGCCATCCTCCGGAGACTAGCGGTCACAGATACGCAGTATTTT. This codes for CAILRRLAVTDTQYF.

The chain links TRBV6-5 to TRBJ2-7, with D perhaps TRBD2 (5 bases). Germline values: CDR1 MNHEY, CDR2 SVGAGI. This CDR3 has 15 amino acids. The ends were cut back, 2 bases at V and 0 bases at J, with 11 bases in the middle. The CDR3 nucleotides read TGTGCCAGCAGTTACGGAGCGGATGGCTCCTACGAGCAGTACTTC. Its protein product is CASSYGADGSYEQYF.

The chain combines TRBV10-1 with TRBJ2-7; no clear D. This CDR3 contains 13 residues. Germline V lookup: CDR1 WNHNN, CDR2 SYGVQD (reference sequence). The ends were cut back, 3 bases at V and 0 bases at J, with 6 bases in the middle. CDR3 DNA sequence: TGCGCCAGCAGTGACTCAGACTCCTACGAGCAGTACTTC. This sequence encodes CASSDSDSYEQYF.

The chain links TRBV5-1 to TRBJ2-1; TRBD2 matches 12 bases. The CDR3 loop spans 14 amino acids. Germline V gene lookup returns CDR1 SGHRS and CDR2 YFSETQ. V shed 3 bases, J shed 7 bases, and the junction held 2 bases outside the gene matches. The CDR3 protein is CASSYGTSGNEQFF. CDR3 in DNA: TGCGCCAGCAGCTATGGGACTAGCGGGAATGAGCAGTTCTTC. The full variable domain, completed using reference TRBV5-1 and TRBJ2-1, is KAGVTQTPRYLIKTRGQQVTLSCSPISGHRSVSWYQQTPGQGLQFLFEYFSETQRNKGNFPGRFSGRQFSNSRSEMNVSTLELGDSALYLCASSYGTSGNEQFFGPGTRLTVL.

The chain carries TRBV19 and TRBJ2-7; tentative D call: TRBD2 (6 bases). The germline V gene has CDR1 LNHDA and CDR2 SQIVND (reference sequence). This CDR3 has 13 residues. Trimming pared 6 bases from V and 3 bases from J, leaving 12 bases between. Written as DNA, the CDR3 is TGTGCCAGTAGCCGAGGACTACTCTACGAGCAGTACTTC. It encodes CASSRGLLYEQYF.

The rearrangement joins TRBV2 to TRBJ2-2; a possible D gene is TRBD2 (7 bases). V was trimmed by 6 bases and J by 0 bases, leaving 8 bases between them. This CDR3 comprises 14 residues. Germline loops: CDR1 SNHLY, CDR2 FYNNEI. CDR3 amino acids: CASSGGPNTGELFF. The DNA for the CDR3 is TGTGCCAGCAGCGGGGGGCCGAACACCGGGGAGCTGTTTTTT.

V gene TRBV25-1 combines with J gene TRBJ2-5; D might be TRBD1 or TRBD2, each matching 6 bases. The J call is uncertain, as TRBJ2-7 better fits the DNA end. This CDR3 is built from 17 residues. Germline assignment: CDR1 MGHDK and CDR2 SYGVNS. The chain's CDR3 is CASSSSLGGSFPYEQYF. The CDR3 nucleotides read TGTGCCAGCAGTTCCTCCCTCGGGGGCAGCTTCCCCTACGAGCAGTACTTC.

The chain links TRBV4-3 to TRBJ1-6; possible D gene TRBD1, 6 bases. The germline gives CDR1 LGHNA, CDR2 YSLEER. The CDR3 covers 16 residues. Trimming removed 0 bases at V and 7 bases at J, with 13 bases between. The CDR3 is CASSQEGTLTNSPLHF. CDR3 DNA sequence: TGCGCCAGCAGCCAAGAAGGGACACTCACAAATTCACCCCTCCACTTT.

In regard to this clone: Other DNA sequences in the sample encode the same CDR3. This chain joins TRBV29-1 and TRBJ2-5, with D possibly being TRBD1 (6 bases). Trimming removed 6 bases from V and 1 base from J, with 9 bases in between. The CDR3 has 12 amino acids. The V gene's germline CDR1 is SQVTM and CDR2 ANQGSEA. In nucleotides, the CDR3 is TGCAGCGTCGGACAGACCCAAGAGACCCAGTACTTC. This encodes CSVGQTQETQYF.

The chain couples TRBV11-2 to TRBJ2-1; D is uncertain. V gave up 5 bases and J gave up 1 base, with 21 bases separating them. CDR1 and CDR2 (germline): SGHAT, FQNNGV. This CDR3 is built from 18 residues. In DNA form, the CDR3 reads TGTGCCAGCAGCCCCGGTGGTTCCGGACGGATATCCTACAATGAGCAGTTCTTC. Protein: CASSPGGSGRISYNEQFF.

V and J are TRBV9 and TRBJ1-6; D is unresolved. Trimming removed 0 bases at V and 6 bases at J, with 10 bases between. CDR1 is SGDLS and CDR2 is YYNGEE in the germline V gene. There are 15 residues in the CDR3. The CDR3 reads CASSVEKGLNSPLHF. The CDR3 region has the DNA TGTGCCAGCAGCGTAGAGAAGGGCCTTAATTCACCCCTCCACTTT.

This chain joins TRBV11-2 and TRBJ2-7; TRBD2 aligns across 7 bases. The V gene end was trimmed by 1 base and the J gene end by 5 bases; junction bases not matched to a gene: 8. The germline V gene has CDR1 SGHAT and CDR2 FQNNGV. The length of the CDR3 is 15 residues. This CDR3 reads CASSLVSGHVDEQYF. In DNA, the CDR3 is TGTGCCAGCAGCTTAGTTAGCGGGCATGTCGACGAGCAGTACTTC.

This clone was seen a single time. The chain uses TRBV7-9 and TRBJ2-5, with a tentative D call TRBD1 (5 bases). From germline, CDR1 is SEHNR and CDR2 FQNEAQ (reference sequence). V lost 6 bases, J lost 0 bases, and 17 bases lay in between. CDR3 size: 16 residues. The CDR3 reads CASRSPQGSDQETQYF. The CDR3 DNA follows: TGTGCCAGCAGATCCCCCCAGGGATCTGACCAAGAGACCCAGTACTTC.

This clone was picked up one time. The rearrangement links TRBV13 to TRBJ2-7; D not resolved. The V gene's germline CDR1 is PRHDT and CDR2 FYEKMQ (reference sequence). The CDR3 extends over 14 amino acids. V was cut by 2 bases and J by 1 base, with 9 bases left in between. CDR3 DNA: TGTGCCAGCAGCTTAAGAGACACATCCTACGAGCAGTACTTC. This translates into CASSLRDTSYEQYF.

This rearrangement joins TRBV25-1 to TRBJ1-1; no clear D gene. Germline CDR1 and CDR2: MGHDK and SYGVNS. This CDR3 is 14 amino acids long. Trimming took 3 bases from V and 1 from J, leaving 9 bases between them. CDR3 protein: CASSDQTANTEAFF. The CDR3 DNA follows: TGTGCCAGCAGTGACCAAACAGCGAACACTGAAGCTTTCTTT.

This chain connects TRBV4-1 to TRBJ1-4, with D perhaps matching TRBD1 (5 bases). CDR1 MGHRA and CDR2 YSYEKL come from the germline V gene. The V end was cut by 4 bases, the J end by 0 bases, with 12 bases between. The CDR3 totals 16 residues. The CDR3 is CASSRAETATNEKLFF. CDR3 sequence (DNA): TGCGCCAGCAGCCGGGCCGAGACAGCAACTAATGAAAAACTGTTTTTT.

This clone has just one count. The rearrangement joins TRBV13 to TRBJ1-1; weak D call: TRBD1 (5 bases). The CDR3 consists of 17 residues. Looked up from germline, CDR1 is PRHDT and CDR2 is FYEKMQ (reference sequence). Trimming cost V 5 bases and J 3 bases, with 22 bases left between them. DNA for the CDR3: TGTGCCAGCAGCCCCACCTGGTCCGGGACGGGGGACACTGAAGCTTTCTTT. This encodes CASSPTWSGTGDTEAFF.

This clone was seen a few times. The gene calls are TRBV19 and TRBJ2-5; D gene unclear. Deletions cut 5 bases from V and 5 bases from J, with 6 bases between. Germline CDR1 LNHDA, CDR2 SQIVND (reference sequence). The CDR3 has 11 amino acids. The CDR3 here is CASSLRETQYF. DNA for the CDR3: TGTGCCAGTAGTCTGAGGGAGACCCAGTACTTC. The whole variable domain, filled in from reference TRBV19 and TRBJ2-5, reads DGGITQSPKYLFRKEGQNVTLSCEQNLNHDAMYWYRQDPGQGLRLIYYSQIVNDFQKGDIAEGYSVSREKKESFPLTVTSAQKNPTAFYLCASSLRETQYFGPGTRLLVL.

Comment on this clone: The same CDR3 also results from other DNA sequences found in this sample. The chain employs TRBV5-1 and TRBJ1-1, with D hard to call. This CDR3 has 14 amino acids. Germline CDR1 is SGHRS and CDR2 is YFSETQ. Trimming stripped 0 bases from V and 1 base from J, with 7 bases between. This chain's CDR3 is CASSLVQSNTEAFF. The CDR3 nucleotides read TGCGCCAGCAGCTTGGTACAGTCGAACACTGAAGCTTTCTTT.

This chain joins TRBV6-5 and TRBJ1-2; D uncertain. CDR1 is MNHEY, CDR2 SVGAGI, per germline. The CDR3 sequence is 13 residues long. Between the trimmed V and J ends, which lost 4 bases and 4 bases, there was a span of 10 bases. The CDR3, as DNA: TGTGCCAGCAGTTCAGTCCGGACCTATGGCTACACCTTC. It specifies CASSSVRTYGYTF.

V usage is TRBV5-1 and J usage is TRBJ2-7; 13 positions match TRBD2. Unmatched junction bases numbered 5, after V lost 6 bases and J lost 2 bases. The CDR3 is 15 residues long. CDR1 and CDR2 (germline): SGHRS, YFSETQ. In nucleotides, the CDR3 is TGCGCCAGCACCAAGGGACTAGCGGGACCCTACGAGCAGTACTTC. Amino acid sequence: CASTKGLAGPYEQYF.

As concerns this clone: Its ends do not fully match the called genes, so a read error is possible. The chain has TRBV7-7 and TRBJ2-7, with 8 bases fitting TRBD1. The V gene's germline CDR1 is SSHAT and CDR2 FNYEAQ (reference sequence). This CDR3 contains 15 residues. In nucleotides, the CDR3 is TGTGCTAGCAGCCCCGGACAGGGAGCGGCCTACGAGCAGTACTTC. Its protein product is CASSPGQGAAYEQYF. The whole variable domain, remainder taken from reference TRBV7-7 and TRBJ2-7, is GAGVSQSPRYKVTKRGQDVTLRCDPISSHATLYWYQQALGQGPEFLTYFNYEAQPDKSGLPSDRFSAERPEGSISTLTIQRTEQRDSAMYRCASSPGQGAAYEQYFGPGTRLTVT.

This rearrangement joins TRBV5-1 to TRBJ1-1; TRBD1 is a possible D gene (5 bases). In germline, CDR1 is SGHRS, CDR2 YFSETQ. The CDR3 has 14 amino acids. The germline V and J ends were trimmed by 4 bases and 1 base, with 11 bases remaining between them. The CDR3 coding sequence is TGCGCCAGCAGCATGACAGTCTCGAACACTGAAGCTTTCTTT. As protein: CASSMTVSNTEAFF.

The gene calls are TRBV30 and TRBJ1-4; tentative D call: TRBD1 (5 bases). Germline CDR1 GTSNPN, CDR2 SVGIG (reference sequence). Between the trimmed V and J ends, which lost 5 bases and 6 bases, there was a span of 13 bases. The CDR3 loop spans 13 amino acids. The CDR3 DNA is TGTGCCTGGGGGGCAGGGCGCGATGAAAAACTGTTTTTT. Encoded protein: CAWGAGRDEKLFF.

Comment on this clone: An end of the junction differs from the germline gene, which may be a read error. This sample includes further DNA sequences coding for the same CDR3. This chain links TRBV7-7 with TRBJ2-5, with TRBD1 matching over 7 bases. The CDR3 has 13 residues. Germline loops: CDR1 SSHAT, CDR2 FNYEAQ (reference sequence). CDR3 DNA sequence: TGTGCTAGCAGTTCGGCAGGGGGAGAGACCCAGTACTTC. The encoded protein is CASSSAGGETQYF.

The gene calls are TRBV30 and TRBJ2-5, with D unresolved. CDR1 and CDR2 (germline): GTSNPN, SVGIG (reference sequence). The CDR3 spans 12 residues. V was trimmed by 0 bases and J by 6 bases, leaving 8 bases between them. CDR3 sequence reads: CAWSVKGKTQYF. The DNA for the CDR3 is TGTGCCTGGAGTGTGAAGGGAAAGACCCAGTACTTC.

The chain couples TRBV2 to TRBJ2-3; D remains ambiguous. Germline V gene lookup returns CDR1 SNHLY and CDR2 FYNNEI. This CDR3 is 10 amino acids long. V lost 8 bases and J lost 8, with 8 bases in between. CDR3 amino acids: CASLEITQYF. CDR3 in DNA: TGTGCCAGCCTGGAGATTACGCAGTATTTT.

This clone was seen only once. The V gene is TRBV29-1, the J gene TRBJ2-7; 11 nucleotides agree with TRBD1. Germline V lookup: CDR1 SQVTM, CDR2 ANQGSEA. V shed 6 bases and J 4 bases; nucleotides not matched to a gene: 5. The CDR3 is 13 residues long. This CDR3 reads CSVRTGGGYEQYF. The DNA for the CDR3 is TGCAGCGTAAGGACAGGGGGCGGGTACGAGCAGTACTTC.

The chain carries TRBV18 and TRBJ1-2, with TRBD1 identical over 7 bases. The CDR3 runs 15 residues. Germline V CDR1 and CDR2: KGHSH, LQKENI. The V segment lost 2 bases and the J segment 6 bases; nucleotides outside the gene matches: 9. In nucleotides, the CDR3 is TGTGCCAGCTCACCAAACGACAGGGTTGAGCATGGCTACACCTTC. This encodes CASSPNDRVEHGYTF.